A single sample gave rise to the 8 T cell receptor beta chains below, sequenced in a study of early T cells in non-severe SARS-CoV-2 infection. TCRdb used MiXCR to reprocess the 5' RACE reads, holding one entry per CDR3 protein. The repertoire holds roughly 64,000 distinct CDR3 sequences, about 10% seen once, with 10% to 15% in the top ten. The sequenced sample was whole blood, obtained at baseline. These receptors originate from an adult who was a healthcare worker with PCR-confirmed SARS-CoV-2 infection or an uninfected control (not recorded which).

Only a few counts were recorded for this clonotype. This rearrangement joins TRBV3-1 to TRBJ2-7; D is ambiguous. CDR1 and CDR2 (germline): LGHDT, YNNKEL (reference sequence). The CDR3 length is 15 residues. Trimming removed 1 base from V and 3 bases from J, with 13 bases in between. CDR3 loop: CASSQAPLGIYEQYF. In DNA, the CDR3 is TGTGCCAGCAGCCAAGCACCCCTCGGTATCTACGAGCAGTACTTC.

This clonotype was detected a few times. The gene calls are TRBV7-2 and TRBJ1-1; no reliable D call. Germline V gene data show CDR1 as SGHTA and CDR2 as FQGNSA. The ends were cut back, 7 bases at V and 1 base at J, with 25 bases in the middle. This CDR3 region has 18 residues. CDR3 sequence: CASTQLYGIPLSNTEAFF. CDR3 coding DNA: TGTGCCAGCACCCAGTTGTATGGGATACCCCTATCGAACACTGAAGCTTTCTTT.

There are a few counts of this clonotype. This chain uses TRBV20-1 with TRBJ2-7; D ambiguous. This CDR3 has 12 amino acids. CDR1 DFQATT and CDR2 SNEGSKA come from the germline V gene (reference sequence). Trimming pared 1 base from V and 7 bases from J, leaving 11 bases between. This chain's CDR3 is CSARVMEREQYF. In DNA, the CDR3 is TGCAGTGCTAGAGTTATGGAAAGGGAGCAGTACTTC.

This clonotype was detected only a few times. The V and J genes are TRBV11-2 and TRBJ2-1; 10 bases fit TRBD2. Germline V gene sequence: CDR1 SGHAT, CDR2 FQNNGV. V was pared by 0 bases and J by 1 base, with 12 bases of the junction left unmatched. CDR3 length: 20 residues. The CDR3 is CASSLDSSAVSGRSYNEQFF. The CDR3 DNA reads TGTGCCAGCAGCTTAGATTCTTCGGCGGTTAGCGGGAGGTCCTACAATGAGCAGTTCTTC.

This clonotype has a count of ten or more. The chain carries TRBV4-3 and TRBJ1-1, with D perhaps matching TRBD1 (5 bases). This CDR3 has 15 amino acids. V dropped 3 bases and J dropped 1 base, with 12 bases sitting between them. Germline V gene lookup returns CDR1 LGHNA and CDR2 YSLEER. Here the CDR3 reads CASSHGTARNTEAFF. CDR3 nucleotide sequence: TGCGCCAGCAGCCATGGGACGGCGAGGAACACTGAAGCTTTCTTT.

The sample holds many counts of this clonotype. V is TRBV6-4 and J is TRBJ2-1; 13 positions match TRBD2. There are 16 residues in the CDR3. The V gene end was trimmed by 4 bases and the J gene end by 8 bases; junction bases not matched to a gene: 8. Per the germline V gene, CDR1 is MRHNA and CDR2 is SNTAGT. CDR3 region: CASSGTSGSGWDEQFF. Here the CDR3 DNA reads TGTGCCAGCAGTGGGACTAGCGGGAGCGGTTGGGATGAGCAGTTCTTC.

The rearrangement links TRBV7-9 to TRBJ2-7, with unresolved D. CDR1 SEHNR and CDR2 FQNEAQ come from the germline V gene (reference sequence). Trimming removed 5 bases at V and 0 bases at J, with 20 bases between. The CDR3 loop spans 17 amino acids. The CDR3 DNA follows: TGTGCCAGCAGCATAGGGAAGACGGCACTATACTCCTACGAGCAGTACTTC. Its protein is CASSIGKTALYSYEQYF.

This clonotype has a count of ten or more. The chain has TRBV12-3 or TRBV12-4 and TRBJ1-2, with no clear D. The CDR3 loop spans 14 amino acids. The V and J ends lost 3 bases and 8 bases respectively, with 16 bases between them. The chain's CDR3 is CASSLVAVLGGYTF. CDR3 DNA: TGTGCCAGCAGTTTGGTAGCGGTGCTGGGAGGCTACACCTTC.